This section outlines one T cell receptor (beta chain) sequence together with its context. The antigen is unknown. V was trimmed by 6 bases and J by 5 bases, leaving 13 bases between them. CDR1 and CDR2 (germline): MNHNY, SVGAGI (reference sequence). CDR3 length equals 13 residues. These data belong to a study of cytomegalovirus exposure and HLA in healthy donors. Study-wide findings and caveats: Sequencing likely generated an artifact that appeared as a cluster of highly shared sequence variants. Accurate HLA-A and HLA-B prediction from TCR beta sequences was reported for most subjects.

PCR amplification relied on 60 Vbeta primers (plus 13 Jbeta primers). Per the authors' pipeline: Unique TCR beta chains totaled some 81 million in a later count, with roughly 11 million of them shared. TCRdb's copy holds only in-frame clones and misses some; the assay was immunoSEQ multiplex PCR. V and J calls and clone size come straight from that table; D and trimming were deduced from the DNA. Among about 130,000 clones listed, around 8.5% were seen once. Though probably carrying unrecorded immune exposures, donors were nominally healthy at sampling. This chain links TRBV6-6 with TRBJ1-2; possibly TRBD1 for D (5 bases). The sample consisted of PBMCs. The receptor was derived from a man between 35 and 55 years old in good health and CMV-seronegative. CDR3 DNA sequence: TGTGCCAGCAGAAATGACAGCTCTTATGGCTACACCTTC. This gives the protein CASRNDSSYGYTF.